The T cell receptor (beta chain) described here comes from a study of Ad26.COV2.S vaccination and SARS-CoV-2 variants. The repertoire was sequenced with immunoSEQ multiplex PCR; TCRdb's copy has only in-frame clones and lacks some. The sample includes 300,000 to 400,000 clones, almost 90% seen only once; the top ten take roughly 6%. Germline CDR1 reads KGHSH; CDR2 reads LQKENI. The trim removed 6 bases at V and 2 bases at J, leaving 6 bases unmatched. The CDR3 spans 14 residues. Treatment defined: over 15 received Ad26.COV2.S at low or high dose, single or two shots; about five received placebo; per-sample allocation not given. Samples analyzed were those drawn on day 63 after the first vaccine or placebo injection.

The sequences come from peripheral blood, collected in a trial of Ad26.COV2.S vaccine versus placebo. V usage is TRBV18 and J usage is TRBJ2-7, with TRBD2 identical over 8 bases. This TCR derives from a person aged 18 to 65 who received the Ad26.COV2.S COVID-19 vaccine or a placebo. The CDR3 spells CASSSGGLPYEQYF. The CDR3 DNA sequence: TGTGCCAGCTCCAGCGGGGGCTTACCCTACGAGCAGTACTTC.